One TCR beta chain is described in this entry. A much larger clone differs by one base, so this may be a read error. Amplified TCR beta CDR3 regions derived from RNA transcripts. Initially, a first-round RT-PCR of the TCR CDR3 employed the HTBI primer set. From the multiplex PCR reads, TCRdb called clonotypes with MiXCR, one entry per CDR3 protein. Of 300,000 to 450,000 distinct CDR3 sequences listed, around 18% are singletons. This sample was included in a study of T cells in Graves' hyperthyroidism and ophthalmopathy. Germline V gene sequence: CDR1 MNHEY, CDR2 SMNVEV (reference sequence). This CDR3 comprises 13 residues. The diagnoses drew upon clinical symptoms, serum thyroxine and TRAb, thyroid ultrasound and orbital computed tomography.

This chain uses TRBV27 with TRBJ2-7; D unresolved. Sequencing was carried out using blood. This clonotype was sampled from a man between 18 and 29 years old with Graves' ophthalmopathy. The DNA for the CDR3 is TGTGCCAGCAGTTCAAACATGGGCGACGAGCGGTACTTC. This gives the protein CASSSNMGDERYF.